A selection of T cell receptor beta chains follows, all from one sample in a study of T cells after yellow fever vaccination. TCRdb re-called the 5' RACE reads through MiXCR, storing one row per CDR3 protein. The table includes 300,000 to 450,000 distinct CDR3 sequences, 6.2% detected once. Material: PBMCs, obtained 5 days after the yellow fever booster vaccination. Every receptor here comes from a young man who received the YFV17D yellow fever vaccine. Each CDR3 is given with its conserved first and last residue. The D gene is left open where the match is weak. Size is stated for part of the rows, as once, few or many counts, or as a class when the clone is expanded.

abundance: NA
v_gene: TRBV5-1
d_gene: NA
j_gene: TRBJ2-5
CDR3nt: TGCGCCAGCAGCTTGGCAGGAGCGGAGCTCCAAGAGACCCAGTACTTC
CDR3aa: CASSLAGAELQETQYF

abundance: many
v_gene: TRBV6-1
d_gene: NA
j_gene: TRBJ1-5
CDR3nt: TGTGCCAGCAGCCGTGACGGGGCTCCTCAGCCCCAGCATTTT
CDR3aa: CASSRDGAPQPQHF

abundance: many
v_gene: TRBV14
d_gene: TRBD2
j_gene: TRBJ2-2
CDR3nt: TGTGCCAGCAGCCAACGGCTCGGAGCGAGGCCTTTAGCGGGAGAGGAGAACACCGGGGAGCTGTTTTTT
CDR3aa: CASSQRLGARPLAGEENTGELFF

abundance: many
v_gene: TRBV14
d_gene: TRBD2
j_gene: TRBJ2-5
CDR3nt: TGTGCCAGCAGCAAGGGACTACAAGAGACCCAGTACTTC
CDR3aa: CASSKGLQETQYF

abundance: NA
v_gene: TRBV3-1
d_gene: TRBD2
j_gene: TRBJ2-3
CDR3nt: TGTGCCGGCAGCCAAGAGGCTCTAGCGGGCGGCCCTAGCACAGATACGCAGTATTTT
CDR3aa: CAGSQEALAGGPSTDTQYF

abundance: NA
v_gene: TRBV7-9
d_gene: NA
j_gene: TRBJ2-7
CDR3nt: TGTGCCAGCAGCTTAGCCCAGCGGAACCTTTTTTACGAGCAGTACTTC
CDR3aa: CASSLAQRNLFYEQYF

abundance: many
v_gene: TRBV23-1
d_gene: TRBD2
j_gene: TRBJ2-5
CDR3nt: TGCGCCAGCAGTCAATCGGCGGGCAGAGGGAGGGCAGAGACCCAGTACTTC
CDR3aa: CASSQSAGRGRAETQYF

abundance: few
v_gene: TRBV18
d_gene: TRBD1
j_gene: TRBJ2-3
CDR3nt: TGTGCCAGCTCACGCGGGACAGGGAATACGCAGTATTTT
CDR3aa: CASSRGTGNTQYF

abundance: many
v_gene: TRBV11-2
d_gene: TRBD2
j_gene: TRBJ2-7
CDR3nt: TGTGCCAGCAGGTTCGGGAGGACCTACGAGCAGTACTTC
CDR3aa: CASRFGRTYEQYF

abundance: NA
v_gene: TRBV3-1
d_gene: TRBD2
j_gene: TRBJ2-5
CDR3nt: TGTGCCAGCAGCCAAGAGAGGCGGGAGTCAACGTACCAAGAGACCCAGTACTTC
CDR3aa: CASSQERRESTYQETQYF

abundance: NA
v_gene: TRBV5-4
d_gene: NA
j_gene: TRBJ2-1
CDR3nt: TGTGCCAGCAGCTTGGCTAGCCGGAGGGAAAATGAGCAGTTCTTC
CDR3aa: CASSLASRRENEQFF

abundance: NA
v_gene: TRBV5-1
d_gene: TRBD1
j_gene: TRBJ2-7
CDR3nt: TGCGCCAGCAGCGAAGCCAGGGGGTCGCGCGAGCAGTACTTC
CDR3aa: CASSEARGSREQYF

abundance: few
v_gene: TRBV6-5
d_gene: NA
j_gene: TRBJ2-1
CDR3nt: TGTGCCAGCAGTTACGGTCCAGGGAACAATGAGCAGTTCTTC
CDR3aa: CASSYGPGNNEQFF

abundance: few
v_gene: TRBV25-1
d_gene: TRBD1
j_gene: TRBJ2-7
CDR3nt: TGTGCCAGCAGGGGGACAGGGATGCTGGAGCAGTACTTC
CDR3aa: CASRGTGMLEQYF

abundance: few
v_gene: TRBV10-3
d_gene: NA
j_gene: TRBJ2-5
CDR3nt: TGTGCCATCAGCCGGACAGCTCAAGAGACCCAGTACTTC
CDR3aa: CAISRTAQETQYF

abundance: few
v_gene: TRBV12-3/TRBV12-4
d_gene: NA
j_gene: TRBJ2-7
CDR3nt: TGTGCCAGCAGTTTCTTGGGGGGGACAGACGCCTACGAGCAGTACTTC
CDR3aa: CASSFLGGTDAYEQYF

abundance: few
v_gene: TRBV27
d_gene: NA
j_gene: TRBJ2-5
CDR3nt: TGTGCCAGCAGTTCGGTGGGGGGCTTGGAGACCCAGTACTTC
CDR3aa: CASSSVGGLETQYF

abundance: many
v_gene: TRBV20-1
d_gene: NA
j_gene: TRBJ2-7
CDR3nt: TGCAGTGCGCCATCAGGAACCTACGAGCAGTACTTC
CDR3aa: CSAPSGTYEQYF

abundance: few
v_gene: TRBV20-1
d_gene: NA
j_gene: TRBJ2-2
CDR3nt: TGCAGTGCCACGGGACTCCTCACCGGGGAGCTGTTTTTT
CDR3aa: CSATGLLTGELFF

abundance: few
v_gene: TRBV7-2
d_gene: TRBD2
j_gene: TRBJ2-1
CDR3nt: TGTGCCAGCAGCGCGGGGGGGGTGGGGGAGCAGTTCTTC
CDR3aa: CASSAGGVGEQFF

abundance: NA
v_gene: TRBV9
d_gene: NA
j_gene: TRBJ2-7
CDR3nt: TGTGCCAGCAGCGTAGAGTGGTTGGGCCAGCAGTACTTC
CDR3aa: CASSVEWLGQQYF

abundance: few
v_gene: TRBV27
d_gene: NA
j_gene: TRBJ1-1
CDR3nt: TGTGCCAGCAGTTTCGGACCCCCCGGCACTGAAGCTTTCTTT
CDR3aa: CASSFGPPGTEAFF

abundance: many
v_gene: TRBV11-3
d_gene: NA
j_gene: TRBJ2-2
CDR3nt: TGTGCCAGCAGCTTTGGGGCCGCCGGGGAGCTGTTTTTT
CDR3aa: CASSFGAAGELFF

abundance: NA
v_gene: TRBV5-1
d_gene: TRBD1
j_gene: TRBJ2-7
CDR3nt: TGCGCCAGCAGCTCCGACAGGGGGCTCGACGAGCAGTACTTC
CDR3aa: CASSSDRGLDEQYF

abundance: few
v_gene: TRBV9
d_gene: TRBD2
j_gene: TRBJ2-1
CDR3nt: TGTGCCAGCAGCCCCACCGGGGGGGAGCAGTTCTTC
CDR3aa: CASSPTGGEQFF

abundance: NA
v_gene: TRBV4-3
d_gene: NA
j_gene: TRBJ1-4
CDR3nt: TGCGCCAGCAGCCTAAATACTCAGGGCGCTAATGAAAAACTGTTTTTT
CDR3aa: CASSLNTQGANEKLFF

abundance: NA
v_gene: TRBV6-2/TRBV6-3
d_gene: NA
j_gene: TRBJ2-7
CDR3nt: TGTGCCAGCAGCTCCCGGGGAGGCCACGAGCAGTACTTC
CDR3aa: CASSSRGGHEQYF

abundance: many
v_gene: TRBV12-3/TRBV12-4
d_gene: TRBD2
j_gene: TRBJ2-1
CDR3nt: TGTGCCAGCAGTTTAGGAGTAGCGGGAGGTATTGAGCAGTTCTTC
CDR3aa: CASSLGVAGGIEQFF

abundance: many
v_gene: TRBV18
d_gene: NA
j_gene: TRBJ2-7
CDR3nt: TGTGCCAGCTTCCTGGACAGCGGTTCCGAGCAGTACTTC
CDR3aa: CASFLDSGSEQYF